This entry describes one T cell receptor beta chain. Its target is not known. The source of the sample is a study of shared clonotypes between healthy human individuals. For the study at large: CD8 memory received one plate per donor, CD8 naive two, CD4 memory three and CD4 naive three.

A deep-level run was used for the assay. On sorted subsets, replicate PCRs used roughly 220 ng DNA, or some 28,000 T cell genomes. TCRdb's copy holds only in-frame clones and misses some; the assay was immunoSEQ multiplex PCR. The sample includes approximately 600,000 clones, roughly 95% seen only once; the top ten take about 0.11%. The length of the CDR3 is 14 residues. V gave up 5 bases and J gave up 3 bases; unmatched junction bases: 4. Germline V lookup: CDR1 MNHEY, CDR2 SMNVEV (reference sequence). Study results and caveats: For sorted subsets, rarefaction showed incomplete sequencing despite large depth.

Naive CD8 cells comprised CD45RO-negative, CCR7-positively selected cells, excluding terminally differentiated effector memory CD45RA+ cells. The V call is TRBV27, the J call TRBJ2-7, with 10 bases identical to TRBD1. The TCR sequence derives from a woman in her thirties in good health. The sequenced sample consisted of naive CD8+ T cells sorted from blood. CDR3: CASSHGTGDYEQYF. The CDR3 nucleotides are TGTGCCAGCAGTCATGGGACAGGGGACTACGAGCAGTACTTC.